A selection of T cell receptor beta chains follows, all from one sample in a study of identifying expanded T cells in peripheral blood. Using immunoSEQ multiplex PCR, the repertoire was profiled, and TCRdb retains in-frame clones only, with some absent. The repertoire includes around 100,000 clones, 75% to 90% of them detected once, and around 15% sits in the top ten. The sample was blood. These receptors were taken from a person aged 18-70 years in good health. The CDR3 runs from the conserved cysteine through the conserved F or W. The order of the fields is clone size, D gene, J gene, V gene, CDR3 protein, CDR3 DNA. D genes are given only for firm matches. The size field is filled for only some rows; it gives once, few, many or a size class.

. . TRBJ2-5 TRBV13 CASSHPQVTGETQYF TGTGCCAGCAGCCATCCACAGGTTACGGGCGAGACCCAGTACTTC
. TRBD1 TRBJ2-5 TRBV5-6 CASSFRTGGKDQYF TGTGCCAGCAGCTTCCGGACAGGGGGAAAGGACCAGTACTTC
. TRBD1 TRBJ2-2 TRBV9 CASRDDRVGDTGELFF TGTGCCAGCAGGGACGACAGGGTCGGGGACACCGGGGAGCTGTTTTTT
. TRBD1 TRBJ2-5 TRBV11-3 CASSLGDRGQETQYF TGTGCCAGCAGCTTAGGAGACAGGGGCCAAGAGACCCAGTACTTC
. . TRBJ1-1 TRBV9 CASSAQISNTEAFF TGTGCCAGCAGCGCACAGATATCGAACACTGAAGCTTTCTTT
once . TRBJ2-2 TRBV4-3 CASSQDLAGSTGELFF TGCGCCAGCAGCCAAGATCTCGCCGGGAGCACCGGGGAGCTGTTTTTT
. . TRBJ1-5 TRBV9 CASSAGAQTYSNQPQHF TGTGCCAGCAGCGCCGGGGCACAGACATATAGCAATCAGCCCCAGCATTTT
. . TRBJ1-3 TRBV19 CASNPDTSGNTIYF TGTGCCAGTAACCCGGACACCTCTGGAAACACCATATATTTT
. . TRBJ1-6 TRBV13 CASRPPGSRRSPLHF TGTGCCAGCAGACCCCCGGGGAGCCGGCGTTCACCCCTCCACTTT
. . TRBJ2-7 TRBV5-6 CASSVTVYEQYF TGTGCCAGCAGCGTGACAGTCTACGAGCAGTACTTC
. TRBD1 TRBJ1-5 TRBV15 CATSPGRDRVNQPQHF TGTGCCACCAGCCCGGGTCGGGACAGGGTCAATCAGCCCCAGCATTTT
. . TRBJ2-4 TRBV7-8 CASSLGQASVAKNIQYF TGTGCCAGCAGCTTAGGACAGGCGTCCGTAGCCAAAAACATTCAGTACTTC
. . TRBJ1-1 TRBV5-5 CASSFLLDTEAFF TGTGCCAGCAGCTTCCTCCTGGACACTGAAGCTTTCTTT
many TRBD1 TRBJ1-2 TRBV5-1 CASSPGGSNYGYTF TGCGCCAGCAGTCCAGGGGGTTCTAACTATGGCTACACCTTC
. . TRBJ1-2 TRBV5-6 CASSLPTNYGYTF TGTGCCAGCAGCTTGCCGACTAACTATGGCTACACCTTC
. . TRBJ2-1 TRBV11-3 CASSLDHSGTSAYNEQFF TGTGCCAGCAGCTTAGACCACTCCGGGACAAGCGCCTACAATGAGCAGTTCTTC
. TRBD1 TRBJ1-2 TRBV7-2 CASSSFPSTGANGYTF TGTGCCAGCAGCTCCTTCCCTTCTACAGGGGCCAATGGCTACACCTTC
. . TRBJ2-5 TRBV19 CASSIRQQETQYF TGTGCCAGTAGTATCAGGCAGCAAGAGACCCAGTACTTC
. . TRBJ1-1 TRBV7-2 CASSLGHNTEAFF TGTGCCAGCAGCTTAGGACACAACACTGAAGCTTTCTTT
. TRBD2 TRBJ2-5 TRBV28 CASSRGAGVTSETQYF TGTGCCAGTTCCCGAGGGGCGGGGGTGACAAGCGAGACCCAGTACTTC
. TRBD2 TRBJ2-3 TRBV7-9 CASSSSGALTDTQYF TGTGCCAGCAGCTCGAGCGGGGCCCTCACAGATACGCAGTATTTT
. . TRBJ1-2 TRBV19 CASSIVSGYTF TGTGCCAGTAGTATTGTCTCTGGCTACACCTTC
. TRBD1 TRBJ1-2 TRBV25-1 CASSEQGTGNYGYTF TGTGCCAGCAGTGAACAAGGGACAGGGAACTATGGCTACACCTTC
. . TRBJ2-3 TRBV5-1 CASSPFSSTDTQYF TGCGCCAGCAGCCCGTTCTCGAGTACAGATACGCAGTATTTT
. . TRBJ2-3 TRBV11-3 CASSLGQSDTQYF TGTGCCAGCAGCTTGGGCCAATCAGATACGCAGTATTTT
. . TRBJ1-2 TRBV10-2 CASSEGGFYGYTF TGCGCCAGCAGTGAAGGGGGTTTCTATGGCTACACCTTC
. . TRBJ1-4 TRBV2 CASSLRAYNEKLFF TGTGCCAGCAGTCTCCGGGCCTATAATGAAAAACTGTTTTTT
. . TRBJ2-5 TRBV18 CASSPPGLSEAQYF TGTGCCAGCTCACCACCGGGCCTCTCCGAAGCCCAGTACTTC
. . TRBJ1-1 TRBV5-6 CASSLPGGGSEAFF TGTGCCAGCAGCTTGCCAGGTGGCGGCTCTGAAGCTTTCTTT
. . TRBJ1-1 TRBV11-3 CASSLDQSNTEAFF TGTGCCAGCAGCTTAGATCAGTCGAACACTGAAGCTTTCTTT
. TRBD1 TRBJ1-1 TRBV5-1 CASSWDRINTEAFF TGCGCCAGCAGCTGGGACAGGATCAACACTGAAGCTTTCTTT
. TRBD2 TRBJ2-7 TRBV28 CASSAPSGGFIEQYF TGTGCCAGCAGTGCACCTAGCGGGGGTTTCATCGAGCAGTACTTC
. . TRBJ1-5 TRBV18 CASSPDPANQPQHF TGTGCCAGCTCACCAGACCCAGCTAATCAGCCCCAGCATTTT
. . TRBJ1-2 TRBV27 CASSPRDTSNYGYTF TGTGCCAGCAGTCCGCGGGACACCTCTAACTATGGCTACACCTTC
once TRBD1 TRBJ1-2 TRBV11-2 CASSLVTGKGYTF TGTGCCAGCAGCTTAGTGACAGGGAAGGGCTACACCTTC
. TRBD1 TRBJ2-2 TRBV5-1 CASRKGQGGTGELFF TGCGCCAGCAGAAAGGGACAGGGAGGCACCGGGGAGCTGTTTTTT
. TRBD1 TRBJ1-2 TRBV5-4 CASSWRQGPNYGYTF TGTGCCAGCAGCTGGCGACAGGGCCCTAACTATGGCTACACCTTC
. . TRBJ2-3 TRBV13 CASSGGRVTDTQYF TGTGCCAGCAGCGGGGGGCGAGTGACAGATACGCAGTATTTT
. TRBD1 TRBJ2-7 TRBV6-5 CASRRPTGLANEQYF TGTGCCAGCAGGCGCCCGACAGGGCTTGCGAACGAGCAGTACTTC
once TRBD1 TRBJ2-7 TRBV7-2 CASSDRQGYEQYF TGTGCCAGCAGCGACCGACAGGGGTACGAGCAGTACTTC
. . TRBJ1-1 TRBV29-1 CSVEGGLPYTEAFF TGCAGCGTTGAGGGCGGACTACCCTACACTGAAGCTTTCTTT
. TRBD2 TRBJ2-5 TRBV29-1 CSVEYSYGGMETQYF TGCAGCGTTGAATATTCTTACGGGGGGATGGAGACCCAGTACTTC
. TRBD1 TRBJ2-1 TRBV9 CASSTGTGGSYNEQFF TGTGCCAGCAGCACGGGGACAGGGGGCTCCTACAATGAGCAGTTCTTC